In this sample, the clone carrying this T cell receptor (beta chain) turned up a few times. What it binds is unknown. MiXCR, applied by TCRdb to the reads, yields one record per CDR3 protein. The sample lists approximately 160,000 distinct CDR3 sequences; 17% were seen once. The data are from a study of T cell repertoires in cytomegalovirus infection. Study in general: Evidence of both CMV infection and a matching HLA type came from public TCR beta signatures. Broader study findings: Within the response measured ex vivo, HLA-C-restricted CMV-specific TCR beta clonotypes were dominant. Summed frequency of shared TCR beta families picked out CMV carriers who also had the relevant HLA.

The clonotype comes from a human donor in good health (CMV status not recorded). Some clones in this sample may be carry-over from other donors' samples. The sequencing input was CD8+ T cells from PBMCs.

CDR3 residues: CASSWGDSTETQYF. CDR3 DNA sequence: TGTGCCAGCAGCTGGGGGGACTCCACAGAGACCCAGTACTTC. The gene calls are TRBV7-2 and TRBJ2-5; possible D gene TRBD2, 6 bases. This CDR3 comprises 14 residues. Between the trimmed V and J ends, which lost 4 bases and 4 bases, there was a span of 13 bases. CDR1 is SGHTA and CDR2 is FQGNSA in the germline V gene. The full variable domain, in which reference TRBV7-2 and TRBJ2-5 provide the parts outside the CDR3, is GAGVSQSPSNKVTEKGKDVELRCDPISGHTALYWYRQSLGQGLEFLIYFQGNSAPDKSGLPSDRFSAERTGGSVSTLTIQRTQQEDSAVYLCASSWGDSTETQYFGPGTRLLVL.